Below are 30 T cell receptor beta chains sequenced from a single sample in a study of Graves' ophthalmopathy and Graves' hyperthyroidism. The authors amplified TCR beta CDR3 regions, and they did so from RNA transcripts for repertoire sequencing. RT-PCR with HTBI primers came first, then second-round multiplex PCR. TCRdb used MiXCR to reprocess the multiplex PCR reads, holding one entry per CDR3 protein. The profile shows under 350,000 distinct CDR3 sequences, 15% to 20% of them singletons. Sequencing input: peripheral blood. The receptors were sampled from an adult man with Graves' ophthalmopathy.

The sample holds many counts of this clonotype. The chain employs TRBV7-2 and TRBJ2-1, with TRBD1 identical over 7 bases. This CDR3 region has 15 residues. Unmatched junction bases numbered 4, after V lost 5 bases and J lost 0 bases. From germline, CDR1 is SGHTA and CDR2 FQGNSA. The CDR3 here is CASSLDRSSYNEQFF. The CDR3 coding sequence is TGTGCCAGCAGCCTGGACAGGAGCTCCTACAATGAGCAGTTCTTC.

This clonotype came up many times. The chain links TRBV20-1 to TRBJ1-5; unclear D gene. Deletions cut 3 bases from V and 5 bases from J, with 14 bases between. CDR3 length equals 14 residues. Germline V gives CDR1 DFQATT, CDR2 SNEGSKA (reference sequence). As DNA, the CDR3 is TGCAGTGCTAGGCGCCCGGGAGAGGATCAGCCCCAGCATTTT. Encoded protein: CSARRPGEDQPQHF.

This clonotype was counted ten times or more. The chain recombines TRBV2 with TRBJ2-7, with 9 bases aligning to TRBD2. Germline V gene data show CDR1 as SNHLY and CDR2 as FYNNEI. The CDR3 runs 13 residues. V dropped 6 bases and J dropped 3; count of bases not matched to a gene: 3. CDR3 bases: TGTGCCAGCAGGACTAGCGGCCTCTACGAGCAGTACTTC. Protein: CASRTSGLYEQYF. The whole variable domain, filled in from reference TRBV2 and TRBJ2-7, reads EPEVTQTPSHQVTQMGQEVILRCVPISNHLYFYWYRQILGQKVEFLVSFYNNEISEKSEIFDDQFSVERPDGSNFTLKIRSTKLEDSAMYFCASRTSGLYEQYFGPGTRLTVT.

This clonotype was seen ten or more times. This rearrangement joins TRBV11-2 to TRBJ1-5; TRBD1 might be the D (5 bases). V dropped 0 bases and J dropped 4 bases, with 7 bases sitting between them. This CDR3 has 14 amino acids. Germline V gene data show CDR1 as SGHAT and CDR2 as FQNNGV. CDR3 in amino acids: CASSLDWGNQPQHF. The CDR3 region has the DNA TGTGCCAGCAGCTTAGATTGGGGGAATCAGCCCCAGCATTTT.

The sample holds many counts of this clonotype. CDR3 DNA sequence: TGTGCCAGCAGTCGTGCTAAGGGAGTGCAGAGCAATCAGCCCCAGCATTTT. Protein sequence: CASSRAKGVQSNQPQHF. This chain joins TRBV27 and TRBJ1-5, with D hard to call. The CDR3 has 17 residues. Germline V lookup: CDR1 MNHEY, CDR2 SMNVEV (reference sequence). Trimming took 5 bases from V and 1 from J, leaving 18 bases between them.

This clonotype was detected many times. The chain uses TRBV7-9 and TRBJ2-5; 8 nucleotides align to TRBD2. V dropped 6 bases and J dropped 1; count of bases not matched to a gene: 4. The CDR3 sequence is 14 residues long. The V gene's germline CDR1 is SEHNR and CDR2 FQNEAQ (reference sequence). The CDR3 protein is CASSYTSGQETQYF. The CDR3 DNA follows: TGTGCCAGCAGTTATACTAGCGGCCAAGAGACCCAGTACTTC.

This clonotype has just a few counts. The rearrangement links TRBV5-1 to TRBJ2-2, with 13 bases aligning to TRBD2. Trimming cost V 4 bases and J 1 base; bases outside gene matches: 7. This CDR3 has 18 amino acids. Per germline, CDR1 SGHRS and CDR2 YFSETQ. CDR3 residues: CASSIPTSGGLNTGELFF. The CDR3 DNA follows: TGCGCCAGCAGCATCCCGACTAGCGGGGGGTTGAACACCGGGGAGCTGTTTTTT. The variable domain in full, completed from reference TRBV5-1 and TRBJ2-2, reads KAGVTQTPRYLIKTRGQQVTLSCSPISGHRSVSWYQQTPGQGLQFLFEYFSETQRNKGNFPGRFSGRQFSNSRSEMNVSTLELGDSALYLCASSIPTSGGLNTGELFFGEGSRLTVL.

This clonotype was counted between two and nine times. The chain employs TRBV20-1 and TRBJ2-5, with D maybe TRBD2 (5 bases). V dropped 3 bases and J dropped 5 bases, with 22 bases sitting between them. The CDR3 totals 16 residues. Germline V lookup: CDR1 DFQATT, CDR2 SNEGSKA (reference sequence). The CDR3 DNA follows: TGCAGTGCTAGTCCCCCCCCCCGTCGGGGTCTCGAGACCCAGTACTTC. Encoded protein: CSASPPPRRGLETQYF.

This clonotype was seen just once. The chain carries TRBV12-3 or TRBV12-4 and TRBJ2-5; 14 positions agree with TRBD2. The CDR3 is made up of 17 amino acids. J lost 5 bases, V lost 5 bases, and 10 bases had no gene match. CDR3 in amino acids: CASSHRGGLAGVETQYF. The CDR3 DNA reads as TGTGCCAGCAGTCATAGAGGGGGACTAGCGGGAGTCGAGACCCAGTACTTC.

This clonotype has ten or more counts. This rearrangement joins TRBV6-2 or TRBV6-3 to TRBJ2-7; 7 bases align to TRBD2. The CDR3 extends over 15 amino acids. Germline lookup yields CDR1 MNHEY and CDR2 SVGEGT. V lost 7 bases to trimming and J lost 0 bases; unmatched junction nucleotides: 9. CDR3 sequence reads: CASIPTSDSSYEQYF. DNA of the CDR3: TGTGCCAGCATTCCCACTAGCGACAGCTCCTACGAGCAGTACTTC.

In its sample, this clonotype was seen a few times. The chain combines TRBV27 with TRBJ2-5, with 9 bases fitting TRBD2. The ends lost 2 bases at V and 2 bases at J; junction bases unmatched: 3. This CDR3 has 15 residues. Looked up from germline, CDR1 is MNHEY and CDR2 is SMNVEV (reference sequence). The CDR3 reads CASSLNLAGQETQYF. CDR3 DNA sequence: TGTGCCAGCAGTTTAAACCTAGCGGGGCAAGAGACCCAGTACTTC.

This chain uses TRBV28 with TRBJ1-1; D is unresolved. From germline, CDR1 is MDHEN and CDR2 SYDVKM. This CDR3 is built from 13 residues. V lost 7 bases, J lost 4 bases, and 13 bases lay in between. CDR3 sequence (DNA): TGTGCCAGCACCTCGAGCGGGCCCACTGAAGCTTTCTTT. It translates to CASTSSGPTEAFF. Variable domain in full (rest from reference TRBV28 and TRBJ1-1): DVKVTQSSRYLVKRTGEKVFLECVQDMDHENMFWYRQDPGLGLRLIYFSYDVKMKEKGDIPEGYSVSREKKERFSLILESASTNQTSMYLCASTSSGPTEAFFGQGTRLTVV.

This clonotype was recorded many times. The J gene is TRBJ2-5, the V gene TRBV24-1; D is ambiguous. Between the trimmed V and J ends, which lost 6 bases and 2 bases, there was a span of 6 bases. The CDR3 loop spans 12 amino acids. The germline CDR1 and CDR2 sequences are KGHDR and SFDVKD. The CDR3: CATSRNQETQYF. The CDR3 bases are TGTGCCACCAGTCGGAATCAAGAGACCCAGTACTTC.

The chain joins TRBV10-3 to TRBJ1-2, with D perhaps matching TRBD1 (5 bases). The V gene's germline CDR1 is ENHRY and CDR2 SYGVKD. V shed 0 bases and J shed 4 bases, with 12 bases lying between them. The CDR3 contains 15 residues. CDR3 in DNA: TGTGCCATCAGTGAGTCGGGGGTCACCATCTATGGCTACACCTTC. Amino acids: CAISESGVTIYGYTF.

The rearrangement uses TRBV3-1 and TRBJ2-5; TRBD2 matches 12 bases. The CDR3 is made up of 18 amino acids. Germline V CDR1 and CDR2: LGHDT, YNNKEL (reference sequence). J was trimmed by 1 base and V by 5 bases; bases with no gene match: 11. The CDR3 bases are TGTGCCAGCAGCAGCTCGACTAGCGGGAGAGTCTTCCAAGAGACCCAGTACTTC. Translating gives CASSSSTSGRVFQETQYF.

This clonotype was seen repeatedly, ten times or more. Here the CDR3 reads CASSYSRGSNQPQHF. The CDR3 DNA reads as TGTGCCAGCAGTTACTCAAGGGGGTCCAATCAGCCCCAGCATTTT. The chain carries TRBV6-5 and TRBJ1-5; D is possibly TRBD1 (6 bases). CDR1 is MNHEY and CDR2 is SVGAGI in the germline V gene. The CDR3 is 15 amino acids. V gave up 0 bases and J gave up 3 bases, with 9 bases separating them.

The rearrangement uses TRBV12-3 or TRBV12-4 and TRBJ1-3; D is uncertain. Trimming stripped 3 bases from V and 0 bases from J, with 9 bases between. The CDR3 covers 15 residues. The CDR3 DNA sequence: TGTGCCAGCAGTTTCGCAGCCAGCTCTGGAAACACCATATATTTT. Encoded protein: CASSFAASSGNTIYF.

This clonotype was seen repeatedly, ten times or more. DNA for the CDR3: TGCGCCAGCAGCCGAACACCCCATGCTCCCCAAGAGACCCAGTACTTC. Translating it yields CASSRTPHAPQETQYF. V usage is TRBV5-1 and J usage is TRBJ2-5, with D hard to call. The CDR3 is 16 amino acids. V shed 4 bases and J shed 1 base, with 17 bases lying between them. The germline V gene has CDR1 SGHRS and CDR2 YFSETQ.

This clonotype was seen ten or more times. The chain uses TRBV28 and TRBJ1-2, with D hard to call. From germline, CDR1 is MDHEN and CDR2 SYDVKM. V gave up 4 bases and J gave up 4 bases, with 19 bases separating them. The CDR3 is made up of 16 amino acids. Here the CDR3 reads CASSSPTKPQIYGYTF. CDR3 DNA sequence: TGTGCCAGCAGTTCCCCGACGAAACCTCAAATCTATGGCTACACCTTC.

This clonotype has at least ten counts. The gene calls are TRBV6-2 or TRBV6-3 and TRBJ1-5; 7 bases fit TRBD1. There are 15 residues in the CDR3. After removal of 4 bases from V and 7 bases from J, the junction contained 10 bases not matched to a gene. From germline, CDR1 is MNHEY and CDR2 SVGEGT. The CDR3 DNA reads TGTGCCAGCAGTTCCACGATCGACAGGGCCCAGCCCCAGCATTTT. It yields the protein CASSSTIDRAQPQHF.

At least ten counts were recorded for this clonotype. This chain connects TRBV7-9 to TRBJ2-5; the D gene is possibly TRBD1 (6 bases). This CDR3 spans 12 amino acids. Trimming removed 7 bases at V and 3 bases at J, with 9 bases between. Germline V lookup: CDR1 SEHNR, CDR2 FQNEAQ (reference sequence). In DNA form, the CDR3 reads TGTGCCAGCAACAGGGCTGAAGAGACCCAGTACTTC. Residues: CASNRAEETQYF.

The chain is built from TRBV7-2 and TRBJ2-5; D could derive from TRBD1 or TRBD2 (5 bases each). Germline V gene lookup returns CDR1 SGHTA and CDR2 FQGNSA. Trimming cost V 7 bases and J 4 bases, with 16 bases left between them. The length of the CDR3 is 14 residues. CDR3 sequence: CASNGHLGTETQYF. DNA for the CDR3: TGTGCCAGCAACGGGCATTTAGGGACAGAGACCCAGTACTTC.

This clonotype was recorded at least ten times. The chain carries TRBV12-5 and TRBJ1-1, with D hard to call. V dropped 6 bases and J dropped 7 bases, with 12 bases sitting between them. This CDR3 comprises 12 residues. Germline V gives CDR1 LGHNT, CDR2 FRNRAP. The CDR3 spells CASGNPGLEAFF. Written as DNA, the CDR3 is TGTGCTAGTGGCAACCCGGGTCTTGAAGCTTTCTTT.

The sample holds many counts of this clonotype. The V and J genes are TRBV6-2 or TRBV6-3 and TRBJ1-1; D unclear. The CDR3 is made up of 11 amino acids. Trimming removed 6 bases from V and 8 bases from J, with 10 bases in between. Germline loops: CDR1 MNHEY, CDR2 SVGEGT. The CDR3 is CASRLGKEAFF. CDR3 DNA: TGTGCCAGCAGATTGGGCAAAGAAGCTTTCTTT.

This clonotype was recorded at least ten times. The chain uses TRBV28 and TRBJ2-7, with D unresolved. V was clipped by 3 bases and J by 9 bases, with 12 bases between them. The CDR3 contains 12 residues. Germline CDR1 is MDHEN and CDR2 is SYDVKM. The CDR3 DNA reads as TGTGCCAGCAGTTTCGGCCTATTAGGGCAGTACTTC. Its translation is CASSFGLLGQYF.

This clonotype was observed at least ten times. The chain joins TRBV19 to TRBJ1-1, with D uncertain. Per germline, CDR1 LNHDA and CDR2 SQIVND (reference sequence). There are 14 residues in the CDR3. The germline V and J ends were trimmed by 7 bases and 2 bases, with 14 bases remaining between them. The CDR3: CASTSTAVNTEAFF. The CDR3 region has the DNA TGTGCCAGTACTTCAACCGCAGTCAACACTGAAGCTTTCTTT.

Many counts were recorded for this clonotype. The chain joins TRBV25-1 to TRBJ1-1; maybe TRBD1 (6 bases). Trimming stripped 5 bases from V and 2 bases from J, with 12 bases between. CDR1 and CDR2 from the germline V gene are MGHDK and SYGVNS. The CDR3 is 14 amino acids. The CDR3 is CASSTLDRNTEAFF. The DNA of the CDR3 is TGTGCCAGCAGTACGCTGGACAGAAACACTGAAGCTTTCTTT.

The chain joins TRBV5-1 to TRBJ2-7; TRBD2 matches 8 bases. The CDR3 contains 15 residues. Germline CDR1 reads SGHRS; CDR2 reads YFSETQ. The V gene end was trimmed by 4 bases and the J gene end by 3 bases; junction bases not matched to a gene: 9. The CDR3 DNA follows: TGCGCCAGCAGCCCCGGGAGGGGGGGCGTCTACGAGCAGTACTTC. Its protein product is CASSPGRGGVYEQYF.

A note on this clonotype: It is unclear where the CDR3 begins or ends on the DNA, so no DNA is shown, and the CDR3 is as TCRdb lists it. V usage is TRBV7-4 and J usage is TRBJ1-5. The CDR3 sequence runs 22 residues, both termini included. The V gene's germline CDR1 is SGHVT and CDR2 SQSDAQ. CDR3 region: CASSLAGLLVEQYFGPGQPQHF.

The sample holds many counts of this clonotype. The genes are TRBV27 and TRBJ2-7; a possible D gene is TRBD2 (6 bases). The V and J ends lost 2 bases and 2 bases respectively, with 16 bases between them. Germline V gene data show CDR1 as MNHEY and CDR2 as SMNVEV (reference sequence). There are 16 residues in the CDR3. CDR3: CASSLTRLVRPYEQYF. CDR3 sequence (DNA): TGTGCCAGCAGTTTAACCCGACTAGTGAGGCCCTACGAGCAGTACTTC.